This TCR beta chain was captured in a study of shared clonotypes between healthy human individuals. TCRdb's copy holds only in-frame clones and misses some; the assay was immunoSEQ multiplex PCR. The data contain around 1.6 million clones, about 98% of them singletons. In germline, CDR1 is SEHNR, CDR2 FQNEAQ (reference sequence). Trimming left V 4 bases short and J 6 bases short, with 21 bases between. CDR3 length: 16 amino acids. The V gene is TRBV7-9, the J gene TRBJ1-1; D is unresolved. Sequenced: naive CD4+ T cells sorted from blood. Subset reported: CD45RA+ positively selected. The origin of this receptor is a man younger than 40 in good health. The CDR3 region has the DNA TGTGCCAGCAGCTCCCGCATATTCGGGATCGAGGCTGAAGCTTTCTTT. Its translation: CASSSRIFGIEAEAFF. Supplemented by reference TRBV7-9 and TRBJ1-1, the full variable domain reads DTGVSQNPRHKITKRGQNVTFRCDPISEHNRLYWYRQTLGQGPEFLTYFQNEAQLEKSRLLSDRFSAERPKGSFSTLEIQRTEQGDSAMYLCASSSRIFGIEAEAFFGQGTRLTVV.